This paragraph covers one T cell receptor beta chain sequence. As handled by the study authors: Estimation of nucleated cell counts relied on the amplification of reference gene primers. This table comes from immunoSEQ multiplex PCR, and its TCRdb copy is limited to in-frame clones, with some not included. V and J calls and clone size come straight from that table; D and trimming were deduced from the DNA. The sample consists of 450,000 to 500,000 clones, approximately 83% of them appearing once. This sample stems from a study of blood T cell repertoires in COVID-19. Study at large: Researchers got acute and convalescent COVID-19 samples from the United States, Italy and Spain. From T cells, B-cell-depleted T cells, or PBMCs came the material, which was cDNA or gDNA.

Per germline, CDR1 MNHEY and CDR2 SVGEGT. CDR3 length: 15 residues. Trimming took 0 bases from V and 7 from J, leaving 13 bases between them. The sample consisted of peripheral blood. The gene calls are TRBV6-2 or TRBV6-3 and TRBJ1-5; D is possibly TRBD1 (6 bases). This TCR came from a human donor in a cohort sampled during active COVID-19. The CDR3 DNA reads TGTGCCAGCAGTTACTCGGAGGGGGGGAGGCAGCCCCAGCATTTT. Translating it yields CASSYSEGGRQPQHF.